This TCR beta chain appears in the sequencing data of a study of tissue T cells after allogeneic stem cell transplantation. General study findings and limits: Tissue-detected TCR repertoire was only partly captured by blood and spleen T cells.

In the case of this clone: Its matching antigen is unknown. The gene names here belong to mouse. Sequencing ends 1 residue short of the CDR3 end; the germline J gene provides the rest. The sample carries other DNA sequences with the same CDR3.

Sequencing was performed with immunoSEQ multiplex PCR; in TCRdb, only in-frame clones are kept and a portion is missing. The sample includes tens of thousands of clones, around 70% seen only once; the top ten take approximately 0.7%. This CDR3 comprises 15 residues. Germline values: CDR1 SGHDT, CDR2 FRDEAV. Trimming removed 4 bases from V and 2 bases from J; junction bases left unmatched: 2. This chain joins TRBV14 and TRBJ2-2; TRBD1 matches at 10 bases. The sample was sorted cells pooled from one or two spleens. The sequence was obtained from a pool of C57BL/6 mice in good health. CDR3 DNA, as far as it was read: TGTGCCAGCAGTCCGACAGGGGGCAACACCGGGCAGCTCTAC. It yields the protein CASSPTGGNTGQLY. The whole CDR3 sequence is CASSPTGGNTGQLYF.